Listed here are 18 T cell receptor beta chains from one sample, sequenced in a study of blood T cell repertoires in COVID-19. TCRdb keeps only in-frame clones here, not all; method: immunoSEQ multiplex PCR. The data hold fewer than 300,000 clones, with roughly nine tenths observed a single time. Material for sequencing was peripheral blood. The receptor set was obtained from a young woman with COVID-19, enrolled during active disease.

The chain recombines TRBV3-1 (or the pseudogene TRBV3-2) with TRBJ2-7; D ambiguous. This CDR3 is built from 15 residues. CDR1 is LGHDT and CDR2 is YNNKEL in the germline V gene (reference sequence). Trimming left V 0 bases short and J 4 bases short, with 13 bases between. CDR3 nucleotide sequence: TGTGCCAGCAGCCAAGATTTGTCTCGAGTGTACGAGCAGTACTTC. It specifies CASSQDLSRVYEQYF.

The rearrangement joins TRBV10-2 to TRBJ1-1, with D possibly TRBD1 on 5 matching bases. Trimming shortened V by 0 bases and J by 7 bases, and 6 bases separated the two germline ends. The germline V gene has CDR1 WSHSY and CDR2 SAAADI. The CDR3 covers 12 residues. In DNA form, the CDR3 reads TGCGCCAGCAGTGAGTCCAGGGTTGAAGCTTTCTTT. Its translation is CASSESRVEAFF.

V gene TRBV5-8 combines with J gene TRBJ1-1; a weak D match, TRBD1 (5 bases). V lost 3 bases and J 0 bases, leaving 12 bases between the germline ends. CDR3 length: 15 amino acids. The germline CDR1 and CDR2 sequences are SGHTS and YDEGEE. The CDR3 DNA reads TGTGCCAGCAGCTCTCAGGGCGTCATGAACACTGAAGCTTTCTTT. Its translation is CASSSQGVMNTEAFF.

This clone has a count of ten or more. The chain links TRBV7-3 to TRBJ2-2; tentative D call: TRBD2 (5 bases). Trimming pared 5 bases from V and 2 bases from J, leaving 15 bases between. CDR3 length equals 16 residues. The germline V gene encodes CDR1 SGHTA and CDR2 FQGTGA. DNA of the CDR3: TGTGCCAGCAGCCCGGGTCCAGCGGAAAACACCGGGGAGCTGTTTTTT. Protein product: CASSPGPAENTGELFF.

The genes are TRBV28 and TRBJ1-4; 8 positions agree with TRBD1. Germline trimming cut 6 bases from V and 6 bases from J; bases unmatched to any gene: 9. Germline V gene lookup returns CDR1 MDHEN and CDR2 SYDVKM. The CDR3 has 15 residues. The CDR3 sequence is CASSLAQGGYEKLFF. The DNA for the CDR3 is TGTGCCAGCAGCCTGGCACAGGGGGGATATGAAAAACTGTTTTTT. The full variable domain, completed using reference TRBV28 and TRBJ1-4, is DVKVTQSSRYLVKRTGEKVFLECVQDMDHENMFWYRQDPGLGLRLIYFSYDVKMKEKGDIPEGYSVSREKKERFSLILESASTNQTSMYLCASSLAQGGYEKLFFGSGTQLSVL.

V gene TRBV7-8 combines with J gene TRBJ2-2; a possible D gene is TRBD1 (6 bases). The ends were cut back, 8 bases at V and 6 bases at J, with 16 bases in the middle. The germline V gene encodes CDR1 SGHVS and CDR2 FQNEAQ. The CDR3 sequence is 14 residues long. The CDR3 sequence is CASGETGGAGELFF. In DNA, the CDR3 is TGTGCCAGCGGGGAGACAGGTGGGGCCGGGGAGCTGTTTTTT.

The gene calls are TRBV4-1 and TRBJ1-5, with D uncertain. V lost 2 bases to trimming and J lost 0 bases, with 8 bases between them. Germline values: CDR1 MGHRA, CDR2 YSYEKL. This CDR3 is 15 amino acids long. The DNA of the CDR3 is TGCGCCAGCAGCCAAAGCCAATATAGCAATCAGCCCCAGCATTTT. Amino acids: CASSQSQYSNQPQHF.

The chain employs TRBV9 and TRBJ2-5; 7 bases fit TRBD2. Trimming removed 8 bases from V and 3 bases from J; junction bases left unmatched: 13. Germline CDR1 and CDR2: SGDLS and YYNGEE. CDR3 length: 15 amino acids. The DNA of the CDR3 is TGTGCCAGTTCCCGGCCTAGCGGAGGGAAAGAGACCCAGTACTTC. It specifies CASSRPSGGKETQYF.

The V and J genes are TRBV11-2 and TRBJ1-1; D is possibly TRBD1 (6 bases). Germline-derived CDR1 and CDR2 are SGHAT and FQNNGV. Between the trimmed V and J ends, which lost 1 base and 7 bases, there was a span of 10 bases. This CDR3 contains 13 residues. CDR3 residues: CASSLVSDSEAFF. The DNA of the CDR3 is TGTGCCAGCAGCTTAGTATCGGACAGTGAAGCTTTCTTT. The full variable domain, rest sourced from reference TRBV11-2 and TRBJ1-1, is EAGVAQSPRYKIIEKRQSVAFWCNPISGHATLYWYQQILGQGPKLLIQFQNNGVVDDSQLPKDRFSAERLKGVDSTLKIQPAKLEDSAVYLCASSLVSDSEAFFGQGTRLTVV.

The CDR3 spells CASSPGQGAVEQYF. The CDR3 DNA follows: TGTGCCAGCTCACCTGGTCAGGGGGCCGTCGAGCAGTACTTC. This chain uses TRBV18 with TRBJ2-7, with 8 bases aligning to TRBD1. The germline V gene has CDR1 KGHSH and CDR2 LQKENI. Unmatched junction bases numbered 7, after V lost 3 bases and J lost 6 bases. The CDR3 is made up of 14 amino acids.

The V call is TRBV5-4, the J call TRBJ1-1, with D maybe TRBD1 (6 bases). Deletions cut 0 bases from V and 4 bases from J, with 19 bases between. This CDR3 has 17 residues. Germline V gives CDR1 SGHNT, CDR2 YYREEE (reference sequence). This CDR3 is CASSLGGHHGDGTEAFF. CDR3 nucleotide sequence: TGTGCCAGCAGCTTGGGGGGACACCATGGAGATGGCACTGAAGCTTTCTTT.

This chain links TRBV7-3 with TRBJ2-1, with D tentatively TRBD2 (6 bases). Looked up from germline, CDR1 is SGHTA and CDR2 is FQGTGA. The ends were cut back, 2 bases at V and 6 bases at J, with 14 bases in the middle. The CDR3 runs 15 residues. CDR3 protein: CASSLLGGMVNEQFF. The DNA for the CDR3 is TGTGCCAGCAGCTTACTTGGCGGGATGGTCAATGAGCAGTTCTTC.

The V call is TRBV7-2, the J call TRBJ2-5, with D possibly being TRBD2 (6 bases). In germline, CDR1 is SGHTA, CDR2 FQGNSA. With 3 bases removed from V and 5 bases from J, the gap between germline ends came to 10 bases. The CDR3 has 13 residues. The CDR3 DNA sequence: TGTGCCAGCAGCTTTGGCGGGATGGAGACCCAGTACTTC. This sequence encodes CASSFGGMETQYF.

The chain has TRBV7-8 and TRBJ2-5, with TRBD1 identical over 7 bases. The V gene end was trimmed by 1 base and the J gene end by 5 bases; junction bases not matched to a gene: 7. Germline V gives CDR1 SGHVS, CDR2 FQNEAQ. The CDR3 is 15 residues long. The DNA for the CDR3 is TGTGCCAGCAGCTTAGATTCGGGACAGTTGGAGACCCAGTACTTC. The encoded protein is CASSLDSGQLETQYF.

The J gene is TRBJ2-3, the V gene TRBV5-4, with D possibly being TRBD2 (6 bases). Germline V gene lookup returns CDR1 SGHNT and CDR2 YYREEE (reference sequence). The V gene lost 4 bases and the J gene lost 1 base, with 13 bases spanning the gap. This CDR3 contains 15 residues. This CDR3 reads CASSRRDSGTDTQYF. As DNA, the CDR3 is TGTGCCAGCAGCCGACGGGACTCCGGCACAGATACGCAGTATTTT.

V is TRBV6-4 and J is TRBJ2-1; 7 nucleotides agree with TRBD1. Germline values: CDR1 MRHNA, CDR2 SNTAGT. The length of the CDR3 is 15 residues. V lost 1 base to trimming and J lost 7 bases; unmatched junction nucleotides: 7. This chain's CDR3 is CASSDYIGQANEQFF. The CDR3, as DNA: TGTGCCAGCAGTGACTACATAGGACAGGCGAATGAGCAGTTCTTC.

The chain couples TRBV2 to TRBJ1-5; no clear D gene. The germline V gene encodes CDR1 SNHLY and CDR2 FYNNEI. Trimming removed 3 bases at V and 0 bases at J, with 12 bases between. The CDR3 extends over 16 amino acids. CDR3 in amino acids: CASSDAVFYSNQPQHF. The CDR3 region has the DNA TGTGCCAGCAGTGATGCCGTATTCTATAGCAATCAGCCCCAGCATTTT. Using reference TRBV2 and TRBJ1-5 for the parts outside the CDR3, the full variable domain is EPEVTQTPSHQVTQMGQEVILRCVPISNHLYFYWYRQILGQKVEFLVSFYNNEISEKSEIFDDQFSVERPDGSNFTLKIRSTKLEDSAMYFCASSDAVFYSNQPQHFGDGTRLSIL.

The J gene is TRBJ1-4, the V gene TRBV15, with D perhaps TRBD1 (6 bases). Between the trimmed V and J ends, which lost 8 bases and 8 bases, there was a span of 18 bases. Germline loops: CDR1 LNHNV, CDR2 YYDKDF (reference sequence). The CDR3 length is 14 residues. Written as DNA, the CDR3 is TGTGCCACCCGTCATCCTACAGGGTACGAAAAACTGTTTTTT. As protein: CATRHPTGYEKLFF.